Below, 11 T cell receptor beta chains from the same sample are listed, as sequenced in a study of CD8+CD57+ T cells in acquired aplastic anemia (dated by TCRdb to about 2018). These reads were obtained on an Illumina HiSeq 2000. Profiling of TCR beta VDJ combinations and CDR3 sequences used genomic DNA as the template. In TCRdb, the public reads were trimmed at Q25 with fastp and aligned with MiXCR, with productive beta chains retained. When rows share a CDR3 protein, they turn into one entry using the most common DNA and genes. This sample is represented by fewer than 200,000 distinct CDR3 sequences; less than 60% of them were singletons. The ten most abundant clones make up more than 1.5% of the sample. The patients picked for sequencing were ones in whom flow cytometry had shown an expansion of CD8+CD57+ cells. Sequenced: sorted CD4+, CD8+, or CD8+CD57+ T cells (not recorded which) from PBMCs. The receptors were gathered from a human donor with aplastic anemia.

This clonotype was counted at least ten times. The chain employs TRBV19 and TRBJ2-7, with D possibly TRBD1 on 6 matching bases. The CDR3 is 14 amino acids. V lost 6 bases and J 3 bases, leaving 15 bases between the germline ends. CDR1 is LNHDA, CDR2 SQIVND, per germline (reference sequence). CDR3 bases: TGTGCCAGTAGCCCCCGCCGGACAGACTACGAGCAGTACTTC. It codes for CASSPRRTDYEQYF.

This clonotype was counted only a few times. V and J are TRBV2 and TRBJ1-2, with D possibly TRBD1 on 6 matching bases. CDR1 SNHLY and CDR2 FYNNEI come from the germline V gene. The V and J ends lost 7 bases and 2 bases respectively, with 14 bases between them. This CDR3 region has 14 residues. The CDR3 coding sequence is TGTGCCAGCACTGGTACAGGGCCAAACTATGGCTACACCTTC. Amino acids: CASTGTGPNYGYTF.

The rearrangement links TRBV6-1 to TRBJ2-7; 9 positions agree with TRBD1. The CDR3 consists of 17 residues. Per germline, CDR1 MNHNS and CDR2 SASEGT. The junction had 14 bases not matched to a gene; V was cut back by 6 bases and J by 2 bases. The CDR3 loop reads CASSRPGTGNHPYEQYF. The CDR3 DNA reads TGTGCCAGCAGCCGTCCCGGGACAGGGAACCATCCCTACGAGCAGTACTTC.

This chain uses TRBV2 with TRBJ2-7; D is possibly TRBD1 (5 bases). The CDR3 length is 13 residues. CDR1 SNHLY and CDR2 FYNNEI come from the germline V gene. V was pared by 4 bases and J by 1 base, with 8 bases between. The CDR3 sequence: CASSVRVSYEQYF. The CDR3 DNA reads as TGTGCCAGCAGTGTCAGGGTGTCCTACGAGCAGTACTTC.

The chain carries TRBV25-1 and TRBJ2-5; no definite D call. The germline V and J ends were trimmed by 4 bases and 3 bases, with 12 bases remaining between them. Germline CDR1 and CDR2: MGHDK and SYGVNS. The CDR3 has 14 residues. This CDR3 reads CASSGRRNEETQYF. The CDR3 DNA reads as TGTGCCAGCAGTGGCCGCCGGAATGAAGAGACCCAGTACTTC.

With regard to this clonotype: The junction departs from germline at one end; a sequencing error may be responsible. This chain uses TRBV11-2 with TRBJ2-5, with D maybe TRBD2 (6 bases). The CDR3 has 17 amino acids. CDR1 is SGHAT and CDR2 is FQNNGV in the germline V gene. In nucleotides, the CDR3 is TGTGCCAGCAGCCTCCACCCCCGGGGCGGGGTACAAGAGACCCAGTACTTT. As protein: CASSLHPRGGVQETQYF.

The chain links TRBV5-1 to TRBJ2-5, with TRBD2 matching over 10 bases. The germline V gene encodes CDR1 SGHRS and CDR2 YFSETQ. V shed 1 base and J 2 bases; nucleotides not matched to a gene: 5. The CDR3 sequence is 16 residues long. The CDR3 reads CASSLNPSGGQETQYF. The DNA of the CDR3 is TGCGCCAGCAGCTTGAATCCTAGCGGGGGACAAGAGACCCAGTACTTC. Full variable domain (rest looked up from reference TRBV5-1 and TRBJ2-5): KAGVTQTPRYLIKTRGQQVTLSCSPISGHRSVSWYQQTPGQGLQFLFEYFSETQRNKGNFPGRFSGRQFSNSRSEMNVSTLELGDSALYLCASSLNPSGGQETQYFGPGTRLLVL.

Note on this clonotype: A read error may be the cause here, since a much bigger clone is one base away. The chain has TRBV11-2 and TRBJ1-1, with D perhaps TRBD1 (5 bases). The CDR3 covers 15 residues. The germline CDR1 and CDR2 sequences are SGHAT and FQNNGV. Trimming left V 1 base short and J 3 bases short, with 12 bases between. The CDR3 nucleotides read TGTGCCAGCAGCTTAGGTGGGGGAGGGCACACTGAAGCTTTCTTT. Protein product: CASSLGGGGHTEAFF. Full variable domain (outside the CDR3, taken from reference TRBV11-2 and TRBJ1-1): EAGVAQSPRYKIIEKRQSVAFWCNPISGHATLYWYQQILGQGPKLLIQFQNNGVVDDSQLPKDRFSAERLKGVDSTLKIQPAKLEDSAVYLCASSLGGGGHTEAFFGQGTRLTVV.

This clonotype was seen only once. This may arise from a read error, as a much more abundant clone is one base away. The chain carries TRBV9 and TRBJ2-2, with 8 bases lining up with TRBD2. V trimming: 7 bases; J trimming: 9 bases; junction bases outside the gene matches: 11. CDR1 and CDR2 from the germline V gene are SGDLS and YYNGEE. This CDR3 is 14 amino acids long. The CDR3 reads CASERTGGSRELFF. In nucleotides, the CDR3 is TGTGCCAGCGAGCGTACGGGGGGGTCCAGGGAGCTGTTTTTT.

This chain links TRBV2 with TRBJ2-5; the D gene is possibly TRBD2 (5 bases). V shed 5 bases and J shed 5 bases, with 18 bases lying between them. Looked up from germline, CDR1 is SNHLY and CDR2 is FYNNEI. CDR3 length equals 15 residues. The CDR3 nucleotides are TGTGCCAGCAGTACATCGAGGGTTTTAGGGGAGACCCAGTACTTC. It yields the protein CASSTSRVLGETQYF.

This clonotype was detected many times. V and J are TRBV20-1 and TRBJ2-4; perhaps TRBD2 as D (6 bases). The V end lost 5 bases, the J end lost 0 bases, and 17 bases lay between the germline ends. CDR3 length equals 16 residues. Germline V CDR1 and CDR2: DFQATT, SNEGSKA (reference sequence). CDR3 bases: TGCAGTGCTGCCGGCCGGGACTTGCTAGCCAAAAACATTCAGTACTTC. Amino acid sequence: CSAAGRDLLAKNIQYF.